This TCR beta chain was found in a study of human T cells and chemical hapten exposure. In the study overall: The sensitizing agent was 2% DPC, placed on roughly 2 cm by roughly 2 cm of upper inner arm skin.

With respect to this clonotype: What it binds is unknown. The junction and the germline gene differ at one end; a read error may be behind it.

Each CDR3 protein is one row after TCRdb ran MiXCR on the RACE reads. The sample lists 240,000 or so distinct CDR3 sequences; 7% to 10% were seen once. Findings of the study overall: DPC sensitization produced no change in TCRs with frequency above 1 in 1000. Versus controls, expanded TCRs had significantly more large CDR3 similarity clusters.

CDR1 is MNHEY and CDR2 is SMNVEV in the germline V gene (reference sequence). The CDR3 is made up of 16 amino acids. Described time point: pre-sensitization, week 0. This sample's treatment: therapeutic diphenylcyclopropenone sensitization with weekly scalp DPC. It was from unfractionated whole blood that total RNA was extracted. The TCR was taken from a woman aged 40 to 50 with alopecia areata. Some clones in this sample may be carry-over from other donors' samples. Source: whole blood, taken in connection with sensitization to the hapten diphenylcyclopropenone (DPC). The V call is TRBV27, the J call TRBJ2-7; no clear D. CDR3 protein: CAGSFDPFRSLQEQYF. The CDR3 DNA sequence: TGTGCCGGCAGTTTCGACCCCTTTCGGAGTCTTCAAGAGCAGTACTTC.